This TCR beta chain derives from a study of cytomegalovirus exposure and HLA in healthy donors. General study findings and limits: Certain sequence variants were highly shared and formed a cluster, and this cluster was likely a sequencing artifact. In a later analysis, at a false discovery rate of 0.05, 17,000 or so TCR beta sequences matched HLA alleles.

In regard to this clone: Its target is unknown.

Germline CDR1 is LNHDA and CDR2 is SQIVND (reference sequence). V shed 3 bases and J 1 base; nucleotides not matched to a gene: 7. This CDR3 spans 17 amino acids. PCR used 60 Vbeta primers and 13 Jbeta primers. Only in-frame clones appear in the TCRdb table, and some are missing; sequencing was by immunoSEQ multiplex PCR. The sample holds 150,000 to 200,000 clones, just over 75% seen once. The chain joins TRBV19 to TRBJ1-5, with 9 bases that match TRBD1. Sequenced material: PBMCs. The source of this sequence is a woman between 40 and 55 years old in good health and CMV-seronegative. CDR3 nucleotide sequence: TGTGCCAGTAGTATTATACAGGGGGCAAGGAGCAATCAGCCCCAGCATTTT. It is translated as CASSIIQGARSNQPQHF.